In this sample, the clone carrying this TCR beta chain turned up many times. The data were taken from a study of T-cell reconstitution after alpha-beta-depleted transplantation in children. Preparation of the TCRbeta library involved a method that used unique molecular identifiers. One entry per CDR3 protein, called by TCRdb with MiXCR from the PCR reads. The sample lists 360,000 or so distinct CDR3 sequences, roughly 21% occurring once. Per the germline V gene, CDR1 is DFQATT and CDR2 is SNEGSKA (reference sequence). V dropped 7 bases and J dropped 6 bases, with 16 bases sitting between them. The CDR3 totals 13 residues.

This material consisted of PBMCs from the stem cell graft donor, taken from the stem cell graft. The chain recombines TRBV20-1 with TRBJ2-4; D gene uncertain. This sequence originates from a human donor who donated a stem cell graft to a child with acute myeloid leukemia. The CDR3 spells CSGMGKLLNIQYF. The CDR3 DNA reads as TGCAGTGGGATGGGGAAACTCCTAAACATTCAGTACTTC.